Listed below are T cell receptor beta chains from one sample, sequenced in a study of blood T cell repertoires in COVID-19. The assay was immunoSEQ multiplex PCR, and TCRdb's table has in-frame clones only and misses some. This repertoire shows some 110,000 clones, around 88% found once; its top ten account for roughly 4.9%. The sample taken for sequencing was peripheral blood. The receptors were gathered from a human donor in a cohort sampled during active COVID-19. Each CDR3 is given with its conserved first and last residue. Each record gives: clone size, V gene, CDR3 protein. Clone size is not always given. Where it is, it says once, few, many or a class for expanded clones.

size: NA; V: TRBV5-1; CDR3: CASSLAGQGGYEQYF
size: NA; V: TRBV28; CDR3: CASTQYRLAGGTDTQYF
size: NA; V: TRBV7-2; CDR3: CASSFLRWGTSDNNEQFF
size: NA; V: TRBV9; CDR3: CASSEGAGAAYEQYF
size: few; V: TRBV19; CDR3: CASSNLYEQFF
size: NA; V: TRBV5-1; CDR3: CASSSAALPNYGYTF
size: NA; V: TRBV7-3; CDR3: CASSPVGGTGFYEQYF
size: NA; V: TRBV6-1; CDR3: CASSEIKGQGRTRYNEQFF
size: NA; V: TRBV9; CDR3: CASSGGDWNTDTQYF
size: NA; V: TRBV11-3; CDR3: CASSLDRSQASHLYF
size: NA; V: TRBV19; CDR3: CASTPAGNTGELFF
size: NA; V: TRBV7-9; CDR3: CASSLPRAFTEAFF
size: NA; V: TRBV5-1; CDR3: CASSLGASGSVVEQFF
size: NA; V: TRBV3-1/TRBV3-2; CDR3: CASSQTSGSSTDTQYF
size: NA; V: TRBV24-1; CDR3: CATSEPTSGRLNEQFF
size: NA; V: TRBV6-5; CDR3: CASRETGATGELFF
size: NA; V: TRBV27; CDR3: CATYQGVGGMNTEAFF
size: NA; V: TRBV11-2; CDR3: CASSSPGHYGYTF
size: NA; V: TRBV6-4; CDR3: CASSPDGIGPQHF
size: NA; V: TRBV9; CDR3: CASSVVPSGTADTQYF
size: few; V: TRBV4-2; CDR3: CASSQEEGSYEQYF
size: NA; V: TRBV7-2; CDR3: CASSPRQAANYGYTF
size: NA; V: TRBV2; CDR3: CASCSGTGRLKQYF
size: NA; V: TRBV28; CDR3: CASTGITGQGNQPQHF
size: NA; V: TRBV7-9; CDR3: CASSLGETTNEKLFF
size: NA; V: TRBV10-2; CDR3: CASTLPGVQGSYEQYF
size: few; V: TRBV10-1; CDR3: CAIPTGSSPSSPLHF
size: NA; V: TRBV7-9; CDR3: CATNPQGPELNTEAFF
size: NA; V: TRBV5-1; CDR3: CASSLQSNQPQHF
size: NA; V: TRBV7-9; CDR3: CASSFPKARGVTGELFF
size: NA; V: TRBV6-5; CDR3: CASSYSGLAATDTQYF
size: few; V: TRBV7-2; CDR3: CASTPRQGAYYGYTF
size: once; V: TRBV10-2; CDR3: CASIGHPYGYTF
size: NA; V: TRBV10-3; CDR3: CAIGTGATGELFF
size: NA; V: TRBV6-6; CDR3: CASSSARNEQFF
size: NA; V: TRBV18; CDR3: CASSPLGQGANEQFF
size: NA; V: TRBV19; CDR3: CASSIRLGQGENGYTF
size: NA; V: TRBV7-9; CDR3: CASSLMADNEKLFF
size: once; V: TRBV20-1; CDR3: CSASRWEGLYEQYF
size: NA; V: TRBV12-5; CDR3: CASGLAGGISGANVLTF
size: NA; V: TRBV6-5; CDR3: CASSSRPRGSREQFF
size: NA; V: TRBV2; CDR3: CASRGTGPTF
size: NA; V: TRBV23-1; CDR3: CASSQSWDREKYEQYF
size: NA; V: TRBV27; CDR3: CASSYRTGMNEQYF
size: NA; V: TRBV5-1; CDR3: CASRRPGQGYNEQFF
size: NA; V: TRBV24-1; CDR3: CATRRELIAGGNTEQYF
size: few; V: TRBV5-6; CDR3: CASSLYGGGAVTEAFF
size: NA; V: TRBV28; CDR3: CASSKNGQGPYGYTF
size: NA; V: TRBV14; CDR3: CASSQRGLTNEKLFF
size: NA; V: TRBV3-1/TRBV3-2; CDR3: CASSPRLAGAYEQYF
size: NA; V: TRBV28; CDR3: CASSTRQGSRSAEAFF
size: NA; V: TRBV5-1; CDR3: CASSPGTGASNEKLFF
size: once; V: TRBV16; CDR3: CASSQSWAMNTEAFF
size: once; V: TRBV2; CDR3: CASRQGIAYEQYF